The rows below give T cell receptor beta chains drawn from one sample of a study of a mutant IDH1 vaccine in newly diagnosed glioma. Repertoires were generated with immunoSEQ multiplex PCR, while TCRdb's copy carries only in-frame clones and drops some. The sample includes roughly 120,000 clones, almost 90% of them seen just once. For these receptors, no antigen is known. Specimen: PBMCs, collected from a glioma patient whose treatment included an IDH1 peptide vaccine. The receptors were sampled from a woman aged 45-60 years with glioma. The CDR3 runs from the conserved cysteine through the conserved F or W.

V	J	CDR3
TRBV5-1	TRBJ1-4	CASSDNTGFTRKLFF
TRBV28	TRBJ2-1	CASRSGLAEFYNEQFF
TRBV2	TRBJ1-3	CASSAVPGSGNTIYF
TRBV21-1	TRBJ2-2	CARYNTGELFF
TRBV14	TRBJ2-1	CASSQDGLYNEQFF
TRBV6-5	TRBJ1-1	CASSYSLGGSGTEAFF
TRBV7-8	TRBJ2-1	CASSPYRGGTYNEQFF
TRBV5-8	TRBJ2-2	CASSRTKNPNTGELFF
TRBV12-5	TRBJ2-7	CASALSGSNYEQYF
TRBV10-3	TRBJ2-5	CAISETYTGTSGRAGETQYF
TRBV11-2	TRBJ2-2	CASSFEQNTGELFF
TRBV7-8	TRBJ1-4	CASSLASGVGEKLFF
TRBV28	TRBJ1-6	CASRGGTLHF